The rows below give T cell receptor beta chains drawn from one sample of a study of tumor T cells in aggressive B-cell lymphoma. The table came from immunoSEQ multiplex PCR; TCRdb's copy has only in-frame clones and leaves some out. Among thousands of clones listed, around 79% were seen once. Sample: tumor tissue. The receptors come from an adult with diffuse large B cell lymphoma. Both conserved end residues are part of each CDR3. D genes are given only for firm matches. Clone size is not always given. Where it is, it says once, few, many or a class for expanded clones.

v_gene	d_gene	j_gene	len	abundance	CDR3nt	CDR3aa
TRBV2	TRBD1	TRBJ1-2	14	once	TGTGCCAGCAGTCGGGACAGGGATGACTATGGCTACACCTTC	CASSRDRDDYGYTF
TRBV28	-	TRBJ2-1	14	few	TGTGCCAGCAGTCTTCCCCTTACCTACAATGAGCAGTTCTTC	CASSLPLTYNEQFF
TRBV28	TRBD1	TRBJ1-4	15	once	TGTGCCAGCAGTTTACCACAGGGGGCGCATGAAAAACTGTTTTTT	CASSLPQGAHEKLFF
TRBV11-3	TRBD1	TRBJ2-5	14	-	TGTGCCAGCGGGCACAGGGGTCAGGAAGAGACCCAGTACTTC	CASGHRGQEETQYF
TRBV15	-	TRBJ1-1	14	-	TGTGCCACCAGCAGAGAAGTCGGTAACACTGAAGCTTTCTTT	CATSREVGNTEAFF
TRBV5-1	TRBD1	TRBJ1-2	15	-	TGCGCCAGCAGCTTGGCGGGACAGGTTGGGGGTGGCTACACCTTC	CASSLAGQVGGGYTF
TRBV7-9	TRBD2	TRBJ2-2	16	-	TGTGCCAGCAGCCCAGGACTAGCGGAGAACACCGGGGAGCTGTTTTTT	CASSPGLAENTGELFF
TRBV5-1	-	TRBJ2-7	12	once	TGCGCCAGCAGCTCAGGGGAGGGCGAGCAGTACTTC	CASSSGEGEQYF
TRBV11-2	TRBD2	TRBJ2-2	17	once	TGTGCCAGCAGTTTCTGGATACTAGCGGGAGGGGCCGGGGAGCTGTTTTTT	CASSFWILAGGAGELFF
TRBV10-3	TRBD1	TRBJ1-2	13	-	TGTGCCACTTGGGACAGGGGAGCGCATGGCTACACCTTC	CATWDRGAHGYTF
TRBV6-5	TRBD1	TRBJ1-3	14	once	TGTGCCAGCAGCCGGGGACAGTCGAGAAACACCATATATTTT	CASSRGQSRNTIYF
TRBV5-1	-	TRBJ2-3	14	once	TGCGCCAGCAGCTTTATCCCAGGCACAGATACGCAGTATTTT	CASSFIPGTDTQYF
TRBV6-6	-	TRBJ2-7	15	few	TGTGCCAGCAGTTACCTGGCAGGGGCTGGCGGCGAGCAGTACTTC	CASSYLAGAGGEQYF
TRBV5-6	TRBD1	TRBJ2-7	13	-	TGTGCCAGCAGCTTGGGCAGGGGGCGCGAGCAGTACTTC	CASSLGRGREQYF
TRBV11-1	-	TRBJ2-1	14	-	TGTGCCAGCAGCTTGGCAGGGGATTCAGGGGAGCAGTTCTTC	CASSLAGDSGEQFF
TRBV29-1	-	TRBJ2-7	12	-	TGCAGCGTTGAACTACAGGGCTACGAGCAGTACTTC	CSVELQGYEQYF
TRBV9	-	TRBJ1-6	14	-	TGTGCCAGCAGCGTAGCTGGGGGAGGTTCACCCCTCCACTTT	CASSVAGGGSPLHF
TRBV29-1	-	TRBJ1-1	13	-	TGCAGCGTATCTGTGAACATGAACACTGAAGCTTTCTTT	CSVSVNMNTEAFF
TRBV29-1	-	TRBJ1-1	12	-	TGCAGCGTTGGCTGGGGAGGGGCTGAAGCTTTCTTT	CSVGWGGAEAFF
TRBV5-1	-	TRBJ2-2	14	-	TGCGCCAGCAGCTCGACTATTAACACCGGGGAGCTGTTTTTT	CASSSTINTGELFF
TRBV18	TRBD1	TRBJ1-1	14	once	TGTGCCAGCTCACCATGGGGACAGTTAACTGAAGCTTTCTTT	CASSPWGQLTEAFF
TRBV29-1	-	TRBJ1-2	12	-	TGCAGCGTTGAAGGGAGCAACTATGGCTACACCTTC	CSVEGSNYGYTF
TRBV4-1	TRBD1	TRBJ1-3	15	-	TGCGCCAGCAGCCAAGCAGGGGGCTCTGGAAACACCATATATTTT	CASSQAGGSGNTIYF